Below are 3 T cell receptor beta chains sequenced from a single sample in a study of T cell repertoires in cytomegalovirus infection. TCRdb called the reads again in MiXCR, with one record for every CDR3 protein. Among under 200,000 distinct CDR3 sequences listed, roughly 9.8% were seen once. Sample: PBMCs. The receptors originated from a human donor in good health (CMV status not recorded). Some clones in this sample may be carry-over from other donors' samples.

This clonotype was counted ten times or more. The chain's CDR3 is CATKRLGYTYEQYF. The CDR3 region has the DNA TGTGCCACCAAGAGACTAGGGTATACCTACGAGCAGTACTTC. The chain employs TRBV7-2 and TRBJ2-7; D is possibly TRBD2 (6 bases). The V end was cut by 10 bases, the J end by 2 bases, with 18 bases between. This CDR3 is built from 14 residues. Germline-derived CDR1 and CDR2 are SGHTA and FQGNSA. The full variable domain, its missing parts supplied by reference TRBV7-2 and TRBJ2-7, is GAGVSQSPSNKVTEKGKDVELRCDPISGHTALYWYRQSLGQGLEFLIYFQGNSAPDKSGLPSDRFSAERTGGSVSTLTIQRTQQEDSAVYLCATKRLGYTYEQYFGPGTRLTVT.

In its sample, this clonotype was seen many times. The chain employs TRBV7-9 and TRBJ1-1; D is undetermined. The CDR3 has 13 amino acids. The V gene lost 5 bases and the J gene lost 8 bases, with 15 bases spanning the gap. The germline V gene encodes CDR1 SEHNR and CDR2 FQNEAQ (reference sequence). The CDR3 loop is CASSNGLSWEAFF. CDR3 in DNA: TGTGCCAGCAGCAACGGACTTAGTTGGGAAGCTTTCTTT.

The CDR3 nucleotides are TGTGCCAGCAGTTTGTCGTGGAATCAGCCCCAGCATTTT. It codes for CASSLSWNQPQHF. This chain uses TRBV12-3 or TRBV12-4 with TRBJ1-5; no clear D. Trimming removed 3 bases at V and 4 bases at J, with 7 bases between. This CDR3 has 13 residues.